This TCR beta chain originates from a study of OX40 agonist ivuxolimab in advanced cancers. Study at large: Subjects had a mean age of about 65 years, with a range of roughly 23 to 80; almost 85% were male. Study observations and caveats: Not determined was the antigen specificity of the expanded peripheral T cells. CD4+ T cells averaged fewer expanded clones than CD8+ T cells.

In germline, CDR1 is SGHVS, CDR2 FNYEAQ. Losses at the gene ends were 4 bases for V and 10 bases for J; bases not matched to a gene: 16. CDR3 length: 16 amino acids. The method was immunoSEQ multiplex PCR; TCRdb's version includes in-frame clones alone and lacks a portion of them. This table has approximately 90,000 clones, roughly 91% appearing once. Concerning this clone: As yet, its antigen is unknown.

Sequencing used CD4+ or CD8+ T cells sorted from blood, obtained in a trial of the OX40 agonist ivuxolimab. The receptor comes from an adult with an advanced solid tumor such as melanoma, head and neck, liver or kidney cancer. The J gene is TRBJ2-1, the V gene TRBV7-6; 7 positions match TRBD2. This CDR3 is CASSSASGELFQEQFF. Written as DNA, the CDR3 is TGTGCCAGCAGCTCGGCTAGCGGAGAGCTCTTCCAGGAGCAGTTCTTC.